The 25 T cell receptor beta chains below were found in one sample sequenced in a study of blood T cell repertoires in COVID-19. Here immunoSEQ multiplex PCR was the method, and the copy in TCRdb shows in-frame clones only, minus some. The data hold roughly 150,000 clones, with roughly 87% observed a single time. Sequencing used PBMCs or T cells enriched from blood (not recorded which). These receptors originate from a woman aged 35 to 49 who had been exposed to COVID-19.

The V call is TRBV7-2, the J call TRBJ2-7; TRBD1 matches at 10 bases. Germline assignment: CDR1 SGHTA and CDR2 FQGNSA. This CDR3 is 14 amino acids long. V shed 4 bases and J 6 bases; nucleotides not matched to a gene: 6. The CDR3 spells CASSYRDRGSEQYF. The CDR3, as DNA: TGTGCCAGCAGCTACCGGGACAGGGGAAGCGAGCAGTACTTC.

This chain joins TRBV24-1 and TRBJ2-3; 11 positions agree with TRBD2. V shed 3 bases, J shed 0 bases, and the junction held 1 base outside the gene matches. In germline, CDR1 is KGHDR, CDR2 SFDVKD. The CDR3 is 16 amino acids. CDR3 region: CATSDPSGGSTDTQYF. Here the CDR3 DNA reads TGTGCCACCAGTGATCCTAGCGGGGGGAGCACAGATACGCAGTATTTT.

This chain links TRBV6-2 or TRBV6-3 with TRBJ1-2, with TRBD1 matching over 9 bases. CDR1 is MNHEY and CDR2 is SVGEGT in the germline V gene. There are 16 residues in the CDR3. V was clipped by 2 bases and J by 5 bases; unmatched bases: 9. In nucleotides, the CDR3 is TGTGCCAGCAGTTACCTGGACAGGGGAGTCGGTTATGGCTACACCTTC. This encodes CASSYLDRGVGYGYTF.

The chain couples TRBV29-1 to TRBJ1-1, with D possibly TRBD1 on 5 matching bases. Trimming stripped 7 bases from V and 4 bases from J, with 10 bases between. Germline V CDR1 and CDR2: SQVTM, ANQGSEA. The CDR3 has 11 residues. CDR3 sequence: CSAVGVTEAFF. In nucleotides, the CDR3 is TGCAGCGCCGTAGGGGTCACTGAAGCTTTCTTT.

This clone turned up a few times. The rearrangement uses TRBV2 and TRBJ1-1; 7 bases match TRBD1. V lost 4 bases, J lost 4 bases, and 6 bases stayed unmatched. Germline CDR1 and CDR2: SNHLY and FYNNEI. The CDR3 covers 14 residues. The CDR3 reads CASSADREVTEAFF. CDR3 nucleotide sequence: TGTGCCAGCAGTGCCGACAGGGAAGTCACTGAAGCTTTCTTT.

The chain recombines TRBV2 with TRBJ2-1; tentatively, D is TRBD2 (7 bases). Trimming took 4 bases from V and 2 from J, leaving 12 bases between them. CDR1 and CDR2 (germline): SNHLY, FYNNEI. This CDR3 comprises 15 residues. In DNA, the CDR3 is TGTGCCAGCAGTGGTGGGGGGGCCCCCTACAATGAGCAGTTCTTC. The encoded protein is CASSGGGAPYNEQFF.

This clone was seen a few times. The chain has TRBV5-1 and TRBJ2-5; TRBD1 matches at 7 bases. J lost 2 bases, V lost 4 bases, and 14 bases had no gene match. Germline V gives CDR1 SGHRS, CDR2 YFSETQ. The CDR3 is 17 residues long. CDR3 sequence reads: CASSRNQQGPLQETQYF. CDR3 DNA: TGCGCCAGCAGCAGGAACCAACAGGGGCCGTTACAAGAGACCCAGTACTTC. The variable domain in full, completed from reference TRBV5-1 and TRBJ2-5, reads KAGVTQTPRYLIKTRGQQVTLSCSPISGHRSVSWYQQTPGQGLQFLFEYFSETQRNKGNFPGRFSGRQFSNSRSEMNVSTLELGDSALYLCASSRNQQGPLQETQYFGPGTRLLVL.

The count of this clone is one. V and J are TRBV28 and TRBJ2-2, with TRBD2 as a possible D gene (5 bases). CDR1 and CDR2 from the germline V gene are MDHEN and SYDVKM. Trimming pared 7 bases from V and 3 bases from J, leaving 9 bases between. This CDR3 is 13 amino acids long. The DNA for the CDR3 is TGTGCCAGCATAACCGGGGACACCGGGGAGCTGTTTTTT. Translating it yields CASITGDTGELFF.

The chain combines TRBV25-1 with TRBJ2-5, with 9 bases fitting TRBD1. V lost 4 bases, J lost 5 bases, and 11 bases stayed unmatched. Germline loops: CDR1 MGHDK, CDR2 SYGVNS. This CDR3 contains 16 residues. CDR3 protein: CASSGDRVGFGETQYF. CDR3 sequence (DNA): TGTGCCAGCAGTGGGGACAGGGTCGGATTCGGGGAGACCCAGTACTTC.

The rearrangement uses TRBV5-1 and TRBJ2-3; D may be TRBD1 (5 bases). The V end was cut by 5 bases, the J end by 0 bases, with 7 bases between. The CDR3 totals 13 residues. From germline, CDR1 is SGHRS and CDR2 YFSETQ. The CDR3 DNA sequence: TGCGCCAGCAGTGGGGCTAGCACAGATACGCAGTATTTT. The encoded protein is CASSGASTDTQYF.

About this clone itself: The junction departs from germline at one end; a sequencing error may be responsible. V and J are TRBV4-3 and TRBJ1-6; a weak D match, TRBD1 (6 bases). This CDR3 is 15 amino acids long. The germline gives CDR1 LGHNA, CDR2 YSLEER. The CDR3 DNA reads as TGCGCCAGCAGCCAAGATGTGGGACATAACTCACCCCTCCACTTT. Protein product: CASSQDVGHNSPLHF.

This chain uses TRBV7-9 with TRBJ2-3; 9 bases line up with TRBD2. The junction had 4 bases not matched to a gene; V was cut back by 6 bases and J by 3 bases. The CDR3 has 14 residues. Germline loops: CDR1 SEHNR, CDR2 FQNEAQ (reference sequence). CDR3 sequence (DNA): TGTGCCAGCAGAGAGCGGGAGGTTACAGATACGCAGTATTTT. It translates to CASREREVTDTQYF.

The chain uses TRBV19 and TRBJ1-2; D is possibly TRBD1 (6 bases). Germline V lookup: CDR1 LNHDA, CDR2 SQIVND (reference sequence). Deletions cut 3 bases from V and 5 bases from J, with 16 bases between. The CDR3 runs to 15 residues. CDR3 nucleotide sequence: TGTGCCAGTAGTATCACGGGGGGCTCCCCTTATGGCTACACCTTC. The encoded protein is CASSITGGSPYGYTF.

The chain links TRBV4-1 to TRBJ1-1; D is ambiguous. The V end lost 8 bases, the J end lost 1 base, and 14 bases lay between the germline ends. This CDR3 spans 14 amino acids. Germline CDR1 reads MGHRA; CDR2 reads YSYEKL. The CDR3: CASRTGQANTEAFF. The CDR3 region has the DNA TGCGCCAGCCGAACTGGTCAGGCGAACACTGAAGCTTTCTTT.

The V gene is TRBV4-3, the J gene TRBJ1-2; D uncertain. This CDR3 has 15 residues. Germline lookup yields CDR1 LGHNA and CDR2 YSLEER. Deletions cut 2 bases from V and 0 bases from J, with 10 bases between. CDR3 sequence: CASSQFGTPNYGYTF. The CDR3 region has the DNA TGCGCCAGCAGCCAATTTGGCACCCCTAACTATGGCTACACCTTC.

This clone was seen more than once but under ten times. The chain couples TRBV20-1 to TRBJ1-2; D call uncertain. This CDR3 region has 10 residues. With 5 bases removed from V and 8 bases from J, the gap between germline ends came to 9 bases. Germline V lookup: CDR1 DFQATT, CDR2 SNEGSKA (reference sequence). This CDR3 is CSAVLEGYTF. CDR3 nucleotides: TGCAGTGCTGTGTTAGAGGGCTACACCTTC.

Details on this clone: A read error may account for a junction end that differs from germline. This sample includes further DNA sequences coding for the same CDR3. The J gene is TRBJ2-1, the V gene TRBV5-1, with a possible D match to TRBD1 (6 bases). The germline CDR1 and CDR2 sequences are SGHRS and YFSETQ. CDR3 length equals 12 residues. CDR3 residues: CASTTGSDEQFF. CDR3 sequence (DNA): TGCGCTAGCACCACAGGGAGCGATGAGCAGTTCTTC.

The V call is TRBV28, the J call TRBJ1-1; D is ambiguous. CDR3 length equals 14 residues. With 3 bases removed from V and 4 bases from J, the gap between germline ends came to 12 bases. The germline gives CDR1 MDHEN, CDR2 SYDVKM. In DNA, the CDR3 is TGTGCCAGCAGTTTGGGAGGGAAGGGCACTGAAGCTTTCTTT. It is translated as CASSLGGKGTEAFF.

This clone was seen only once. The V and J genes are TRBV27 and TRBJ1-1, with TRBD1 matching 9 bases. Trimming at V came to 8 bases and at J to 6 bases, leaving 7 bases not matched to a gene. The CDR3 has 13 amino acids. Germline CDR1 is MNHEY and CDR2 is SMNVEV (reference sequence). In DNA form, the CDR3 reads TGTGCCAGCCGAACAGGGGGCGCTCCTGAAGCTTTCTTT. It encodes CASRTGGAPEAFF.

The chain has TRBV12-3 or TRBV12-4 and TRBJ2-1; D perhaps matches TRBD2 (5 bases). Between the trimmed V and J ends, which lost 8 bases and 9 bases, there was a span of 17 bases. The CDR3 sequence is 13 residues long. In DNA form, the CDR3 reads TGTGCCAGCTCTAGCTCGCCGGGGAGTGAGCAGTTCTTC. It specifies CASSSSPGSEQFF.

This clone was seen only once. This chain uses TRBV7-9 with TRBJ2-1, with 7 nucleotides matching TRBD2. V dropped 8 bases and J dropped 11; count of bases not matched to a gene: 3. CDR1 is SEHNR and CDR2 is FQNEAQ in the germline V gene (reference sequence). This CDR3 region has 10 residues. The CDR3 nucleotides read TGTGCCAGCGGGCGGGAGAAGCAGTTCTTC. Its translation is CASGREKQFF.

The CDR3 region is CASSSTGSGNTIYF. CDR3 nucleotides: TGTGCCAGCAGCAGCACAGGGTCGGGAAACACCATATATTTT. This chain uses TRBV6-5 with TRBJ1-3, with a possible D match to TRBD1 (6 bases). Trimming removed 6 bases at V and 4 bases at J, with 13 bases between. Per the germline V gene, CDR1 is MNHEY and CDR2 is SVGAGI. The CDR3 length is 14 residues.

The rearrangement uses TRBV28 and TRBJ2-3, with D uncertain. The V gene's germline CDR1 is MDHEN and CDR2 SYDVKM. The CDR3 contains 13 residues. V was shortened by 2 bases and J by 8 bases, with 11 bases between the two germline ends. The CDR3 is CASSLNGRGTQYF. The CDR3 nucleotides are TGTGCCAGCAGTTTAAACGGTCGCGGTACGCAGTATTTT.

The rearrangement links TRBV3-1 (or the pseudogene TRBV3-2) to TRBJ1-1, with D unclear. The CDR3 covers 14 residues. CDR1 LGHDT and CDR2 YNNKEL come from the germline V gene (reference sequence). The ends were cut back, 1 base at V and 4 bases at J, with 10 bases in the middle. The CDR3 here is CASSQGVWSTEAFF. The CDR3 region has the DNA TGTGCCAGCAGCCAAGGGGTTTGGAGCACTGAAGCTTTCTTT.

The chain recombines TRBV19 with TRBJ1-2; 9 bases line up with TRBD1. In germline, CDR1 is LNHDA, CDR2 SQIVND (reference sequence). The CDR3 extends over 14 amino acids. The ends lost 6 bases at V and 4 bases at J; junction bases unmatched: 6. The CDR3 DNA reads as TGTGCCAGTAGGACAGGGGGGCAATTCTATGGCTACACCTTC. Protein: CASRTGGQFYGYTF. Using reference TRBV19 and TRBJ1-2 for the parts outside the CDR3, the full variable domain is DGGITQSPKYLFRKEGQNVTLSCEQNLNHDAMYWYRQDPGQGLRLIYYSQIVNDFQKGDIAEGYSVSREKKESFPLTVTSAQKNPTAFYLCASRTGGQFYGYTFGSGTRLTVV.